These 15 T cell receptor beta chains originate from one sample sequenced in a study of blood T cell repertoires in COVID-19. The table came from immunoSEQ multiplex PCR; TCRdb's copy has only in-frame clones and leaves some out. Here the sample spans around 200,000 clones, around 80% being singletons. The sample consisted of peripheral blood. The source is a woman of 80 years or more with active or convalescent COVID-19.

This chain connects TRBV3-1 (or the pseudogene TRBV3-2) to TRBJ1-1, with a weak D call TRBD1 (5 bases). The CDR3 contains 13 residues. With 6 bases removed from V and 8 bases from J, the gap between germline ends came to 16 bases. The V gene's germline CDR1 is LGHDT and CDR2 YNNKEL (reference sequence). The CDR3 sequence: CASSIETVEEAFF. CDR3 in DNA: TGTGCCAGCAGTATTGAGACAGTAGAGGAAGCTTTCTTT.

In this sample, this clone turned up a few times. J is TRBJ1-5 and V is TRBV5-1; the D gene is possibly TRBD1 (6 bases). The CDR3 is made up of 13 amino acids. Germline CDR1 and CDR2: SGHRS and YFSETQ. Trimming removed 3 bases at V and 11 bases at J, with 15 bases between. DNA for the CDR3: TGCGCCAGCAGCTCCGGGCCAGGGGAGACCCAGCATTTT. Translation: CASSSGPGETQHF.

The chain recombines TRBV19 with TRBJ1-2; D might be TRBD1 (5 bases). Germline V gives CDR1 LNHDA, CDR2 SQIVND (reference sequence). The CDR3 contains 15 residues. Trimming removed 3 bases at V and 2 bases at J, with 13 bases between. CDR3 coding DNA: TGTGCCAGTAGTATGCCCAGGGATCGGAACTATGGCTACACCTTC. Translating it yields CASSMPRDRNYGYTF.

This chain joins TRBV4-2 and TRBJ2-1, with 9 bases matching TRBD2. The CDR3 length is 16 residues. The germline V gene has CDR1 LGHNA and CDR2 YNFKEQ. Germline trimming cut 0 bases from V and 8 bases from J; bases unmatched to any gene: 8. Here the CDR3 DNA reads TGTGCCAGCAGCCAAGATCAGGAGCGGGGGGTCCATGAGCAGTTCTTC. This sequence encodes CASSQDQERGVHEQFF.

The chain employs TRBV2 and TRBJ1-1, with D perhaps matching TRBD1 (6 bases). This CDR3 has 13 amino acids. Trimming took 3 bases from V and 4 from J, leaving 9 bases between them. Germline V gene sequence: CDR1 SNHLY, CDR2 FYNNEI. The CDR3 DNA is TGTGCCAGCAGTGACTCCAGGGGCACTGAAGCTTTCTTT. This sequence encodes CASSDSRGTEAFF.

The rearrangement links TRBV4-2 to TRBJ2-1; 8 nucleotides match TRBD2. The CDR3 is made up of 15 amino acids. The germline gives CDR1 LGHNA, CDR2 YNFKEQ. V trimming: 6 bases; J trimming: 8 bases; junction bases outside the gene matches: 12. CDR3 DNA sequence: TGTGCCAGCAGTCGCATCGGGGGGGATCTCTATGAGCAGTTCTTC. This translates into CASSRIGGDLYEQFF.

V gene TRBV6-2 or TRBV6-3 combines with J gene TRBJ2-3; 9 bases are shared with TRBD2. This CDR3 comprises 18 residues. V trimming: 2 bases; J trimming: 5 bases; junction bases outside the gene matches: 14. Germline CDR1 is MNHEY and CDR2 is SVGEGT. The CDR3 is CASSYEGWRGGLEDTQYF. CDR3 bases: TGTGCCAGCAGTTACGAAGGGTGGCGGGGGGGCCTAGAAGATACGCAGTATTTT.

Here the CDR3 DNA reads TGTGCCAGCAGCCGGGACACAACTAATGAAAAACTGTTTTTT. It is translated as CASSRDTTNEKLFF. The J gene is TRBJ1-4, the V gene TRBV5-4, with a weak D call TRBD1 (6 bases). The V and J ends lost 4 bases and 0 bases respectively, with 7 bases between them. This CDR3 is built from 14 residues. Germline V gene sequence: CDR1 SGHNT, CDR2 YYREEE (reference sequence).

The genes are TRBV15 and TRBJ1-2, with TRBD1 matching over 7 bases. Germline CDR1 LNHNV, CDR2 YYDKDF (reference sequence). The CDR3 runs 18 residues. V lost 0 bases, J lost 3 bases, and 13 bases stayed unmatched. CDR3 amino acids: CATSRDRGRGSLYYGYTF. CDR3 coding DNA: TGTGCCACCAGCAGAGATCGAGGCAGGGGGTCCCTTTACTATGGCTACACCTTC.

This clone was observed a single time. This chain links TRBV3-1 (or the pseudogene TRBV3-2) with TRBJ1-6; 7 bases agree with TRBD1. CDR3 length: 15 residues. Germline CDR1 LGHDT, CDR2 YNNKEL (reference sequence). V lost 0 bases, J lost 10 bases, and 6 bases stayed unmatched. The CDR3 sequence: CASSQDLGGSSPLHF. CDR3 DNA: TGTGCCAGCAGCCAAGATTTAGGGGGCAGCTCACCCCTCCACTTT.

This clone was recorded only once. The CDR3 is CASSLGGSIVEQYF. The CDR3, as DNA: TGTGCCAGCAGCTTAGGGGGCTCTATCGTGGAGCAGTACTTC. The J gene is TRBJ2-7, the V gene TRBV7-2; TRBD1 might be the D (5 bases). The CDR3 loop spans 14 amino acids. Germline CDR1 is SGHTA and CDR2 is FQGNSA. V lost 1 base, J lost 7 bases, and 14 bases lay in between.

Details on this clone: A much larger clone lies a single base off, so this may be a read error. CDR3 nucleotides: TGTGCCAGCAGTTTGTTAGAGAACACTGAAGCTTTCTTT. The encoded protein is CASSLLENTEAFF. V usage is TRBV27 and J usage is TRBJ1-1; D uncertain. The CDR3 totals 13 residues. Germline lookup yields CDR1 MNHEY and CDR2 SMNVEV (reference sequence). Between the trimmed V and J ends, which lost 3 bases and 1 base, there was a span of 6 bases.

This clone has more than one count but fewer than ten. The V call is TRBV18, the J call TRBJ1-5, with D possibly being TRBD1 (5 bases). CDR3 length equals 13 residues. The germline gives CDR1 KGHSH, CDR2 LQKENI. Deletions cut 3 bases from V and 6 bases from J, with 9 bases between. CDR3 amino acids: CASSPGGSQPQHF. CDR3 DNA sequence: TGTGCCAGCTCACCGGGGGGTAGTCAGCCCCAGCATTTT. Full variable domain (rest looked up from reference TRBV18 and TRBJ1-5): NAGVMQNPRHLVRRRGQEARLRCSPMKGHSHVYWYRQLPEEGLKFMVYLQKENIIDESGMPKERFSAEFPKEGPSILRIQQVVRGDSAAYFCASSPGGSQPQHFGDGTRLSIL.

This sequence joins TRBV21-1 and TRBJ2-1; the tabulated D call, TRBD1, remains unverified against the DNA. TRBV21-1 counts as a pseudogene. The CDR3 contains 16 residues. The CDR3 sequence is CASSKKRQGLDNEQFF. CDR3 in DNA: TGTGCCAGCAGCAAGAAACGACAGGGGTTGGACAATGAGCAGTTCTTC.

J is TRBJ1-2 and V is TRBV7-2, with D hard to call. The germline gives CDR1 SGHTA, CDR2 FQGNSA. The CDR3 extends over 13 amino acids. The V end lost 4 bases, the J end lost 5 bases, and 11 bases lay between the germline ends. CDR3 nucleotide sequence: TGTGCCAGCAGCTCACCTAATGCGTATGGCTACACCTTC. Protein: CASSSPNAYGYTF. The variable domain in full, completed from reference TRBV7-2 and TRBJ1-2, reads GAGVSQSPSNKVTEKGKDVELRCDPISGHTALYWYRQSLGQGLEFLIYFQGNSAPDKSGLPSDRFSAERTGGSVSTLTIQRTQQEDSAVYLCASSSPNAYGYTFGSGTRLTVV.